This entry features one T cell receptor beta chain sequence. What it recognizes is unknown. CDR3 length: 15 amino acids. The ends were cut back, 5 bases at V and 2 bases at J, with 13 bases in the middle. Sample barcodes and UMIs were carried by the TCR alpha and TCR beta cDNA libraries that 5'RACE generated with constant-segment primers. Each CDR3 protein gets one entry after TCRdb re-called the 5' RACE reads with MiXCR. Of more than 300,000 distinct CDR3 sequences in the sample, approximately 15% were seen once. The source of the sample is a study of T-cell memory formation after mild COVID-19. The wider study: Clusters were largely donor specific. Study observations and caveats: Some clones that responded turned up in pre-infection memory, which suggests that cross-reactive memory joined in.

The TCR comes from a man aged 18-30 years who had mild COVID-19 (a few samples of this study predate the infection). Cell type and time point are not known. The chain carries TRBV12-3 or TRBV12-4 and TRBJ1-3, with a tentative D call TRBD1 (6 bases). Sequences were obtained from PBMCs or a T cell subset sorted from them (not recorded which). The CDR3 bases are TGTGCCAGCAGTCCGGCAGGGGCGGCTGGAAACACCATATATTTT. Amino acids: CASSPAGAAGNTIYF.